This TCR beta chain was sequenced in a study of shared clonotypes between healthy human individuals. TCRdb's table, derived via immunoSEQ multiplex PCR, lists solely in-frame clones and lacks some. The sample lists more than 2,000,000 clones, around 94% seen once, with under 0.15% in the top ten. Material: naive CD4+ T cells sorted from blood. Subset indicated: CD45RA+ positively selected. This receptor was identified in a man between 18 and 29 years old in good health.

CDR3 sequence: CASSNVGESSYEQYF. The CDR3 DNA reads as TGTGCCAGTAGTAACGTGGGAGAGTCTTCCTACGAGCAGTACTTC. V and J are TRBV19 and TRBJ2-7; the D gene is possibly TRBD2 (5 bases). The CDR3 covers 15 residues. Trimming stripped 4 bases from V and 1 base from J, with 14 bases between. The germline V gene encodes CDR1 LNHDA and CDR2 SQIVND (reference sequence).